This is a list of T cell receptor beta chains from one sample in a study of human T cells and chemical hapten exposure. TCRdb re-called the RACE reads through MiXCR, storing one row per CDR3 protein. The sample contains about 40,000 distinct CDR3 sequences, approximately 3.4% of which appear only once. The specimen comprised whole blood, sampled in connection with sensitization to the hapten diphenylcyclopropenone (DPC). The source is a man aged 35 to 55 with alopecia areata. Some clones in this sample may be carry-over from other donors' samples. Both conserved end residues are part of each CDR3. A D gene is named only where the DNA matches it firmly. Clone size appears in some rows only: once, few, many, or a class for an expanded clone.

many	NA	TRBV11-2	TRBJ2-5	TGTGCCAGCAGCTTAGTTAGTTGGGAGACCCAGTACTTC	CASSLVSWETQYF
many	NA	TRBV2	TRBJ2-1	TGTGCCAGCACACCGGGCCTCAGGGATGAGCAGTTCTTC	CASTPGLRDEQFF
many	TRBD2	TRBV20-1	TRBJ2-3	TGCAGTGCTAGCCCTCCTTACTCCGCGGGGGGACTACTTAACACAGATACGCAGTATTTT	CSASPPYSAGGLLNTDTQYF
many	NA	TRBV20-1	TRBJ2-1	TGCAGTGCCCGTAAGACAGTTACTAATGAGCAGTTCTTC	CSARKTVTNEQFF
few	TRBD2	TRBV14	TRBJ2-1	TGTGCCAGCAGCCGGCCGGGACTAGCGGGAGGGCCGAAAAATGAGCAGTTCTTC	CASSRPGLAGGPKNEQFF
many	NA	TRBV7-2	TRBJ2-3	TGTGCCAGCAGCTCGGCTCAACCCCTAGATACGCAGTATTTT	CASSSAQPLDTQYF
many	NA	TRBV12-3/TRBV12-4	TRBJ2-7	TGTGCCAGCAGTTTATGGGGAGCCGATAACGAGCAGTACTTC	CASSLWGADNEQYF
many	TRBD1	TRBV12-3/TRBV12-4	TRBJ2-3	TGTGCCAGCAGTTTAAACAGGGGTAGCACAGATACGCAGTATTTT	CASSLNRGSTDTQYF
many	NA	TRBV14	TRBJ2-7	TGTGCCAGCAGCCTTGAGCGGCTCTCAGCCGGCGAGCAGTACTTC	CASSLERLSAGEQYF
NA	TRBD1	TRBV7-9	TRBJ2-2	TGTGCCAGCAGCTCGGACAGGGGACCCGGCGGGGAGCTGTTTTTT	CASSSDRGPGGELFF
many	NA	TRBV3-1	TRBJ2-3	TGTGCCAGCAGCCAAGAAACGGGAGCAGATACGCAGTATTTT	CASSQETGADTQYF
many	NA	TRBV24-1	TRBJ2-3	TGTGCCACCAGTGATCCAGCCGGGCGCGGTCTTGCAGATACGCAGTATTTT	CATSDPAGRGLADTQYF
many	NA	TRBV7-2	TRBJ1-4	TGTGCCAGCAGCCGCCTGGACGGGAATAATGAAAAACTGTTTTTT	CASSRLDGNNEKLFF
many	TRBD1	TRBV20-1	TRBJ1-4	TGCAGTGCTAGACCAATACAGGGGGTTGGTGAAAAACTGTTTTTT	CSARPIQGVGEKLFF
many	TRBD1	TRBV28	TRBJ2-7	TGTGCCAGCAGTCAACCCGGACAGGGGGCGGGCGAGCAGTACTTC	CASSQPGQGAGEQYF
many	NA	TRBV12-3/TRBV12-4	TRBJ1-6	TGTGCCAGCAGTTTTACCAGATATAATTCACCCCTCCACTTT	CASSFTRYNSPLHF
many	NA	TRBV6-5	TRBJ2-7	TGTGCCAGCAGCGGGAGACCCTCCTACGAGCAGTACTTC	CASSGRPSYEQYF
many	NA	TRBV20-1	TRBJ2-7	TGCAGTGCTAGAGGGACGCACGACTACGAGCAGTACTTC	CSARGTHDYEQYF
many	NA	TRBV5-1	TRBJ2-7	TGCGCCAGCAGCTTAACAGGGGAGGCCTACGAGCAGTACTTC	CASSLTGEAYEQYF
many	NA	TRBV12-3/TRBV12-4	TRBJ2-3	TGTGCCAGCAGTTTAGCGGGAGCTGGTACAGATACGCAGTATTTT	CASSLAGAGTDTQYF
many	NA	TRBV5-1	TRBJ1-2	TGCGCCAGCAGCTTGGAACTCAACTATGGCTACACCTTC	CASSLELNYGYTF
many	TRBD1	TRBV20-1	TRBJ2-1	TGCAGTGCTAGAGGCTCGGGACAGTCCTACAATGAGCAGTTCTTC	CSARGSGQSYNEQFF
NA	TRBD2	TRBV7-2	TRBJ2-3	TGTGCCAGCAGCCAAGAACTAGCGGGAGGCCCAGATACGCAGTATTTT	CASSQELAGGPDTQYF
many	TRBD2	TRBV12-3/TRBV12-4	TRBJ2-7	TGTGCCAGCAGTTTCCTGACTAGCGGGAGTTACGAGCAGTACTTC	CASSFLTSGSYEQYF
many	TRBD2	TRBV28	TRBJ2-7	TGTGCCAGCAGTTTTCCACCAACAGGCTCCGGGACTAGCGGTTACTACGAGCAGTACTTC	CASSFPPTGSGTSGYYEQYF
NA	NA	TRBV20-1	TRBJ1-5	TGCAATGCTAGTAGACAGACGGGCAATCAGCCCCAGCATTTT	CNASRQTGNQPQHF
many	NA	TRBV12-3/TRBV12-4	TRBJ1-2	TGTGCCAGCAGTTTAGCGGGGACACCGAACTATGGCTACACCTTC	CASSLAGTPNYGYTF
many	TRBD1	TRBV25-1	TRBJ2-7	TGTGCCAGCAGTTTGGGACAGGGATACGAGCAGTACTTC	CASSLGQGYEQYF
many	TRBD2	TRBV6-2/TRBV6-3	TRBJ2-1	TGTGCCAGCAGTACACGGACTAGCGGCACACGTAACAATGAGCAGTTCTTC	CASSTRTSGTRNNEQFF
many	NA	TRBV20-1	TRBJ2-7	TGCAGTGCTAGAGTAATACAGGGTAACGAGCAGTACTTC	CSARVIQGNEQYF
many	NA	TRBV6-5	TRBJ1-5	TGTGCCAGCAGACGGGACAGCAATCAGCCCCAGCATTTT	CASRRDSNQPQHF
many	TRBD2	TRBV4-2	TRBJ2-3	TGTGCCAGCAGCCAAGATATGCTAGCGGGAACTCCACAGTATTTT	CASSQDMLAGTPQYF
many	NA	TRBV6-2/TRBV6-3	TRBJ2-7	TGTGCCAGCAGTTACCGTCCCGGGACACAATCCTACGAGCAGTACTTC	CASSYRPGTQSYEQYF
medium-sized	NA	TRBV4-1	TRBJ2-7	TGCGCCAGCAGTGGGGCGGCCTACGAGCAGTACTTC	CASSGAAYEQYF
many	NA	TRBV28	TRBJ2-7	TGTGCCAGCAGTTTAGGAAGGCACCCCTACGAGCAGTACTTC	CASSLGRHPYEQYF
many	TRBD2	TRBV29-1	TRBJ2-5	TGCAGCGTTGAAGGAGTGGCTAGCGGGAGTACGAAGACCCAGTACTTC	CSVEGVASGSTKTQYF
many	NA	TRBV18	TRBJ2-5	TGTGCCAGCTCACCACAACAGGGACCAGAGACCCAGTACTTC	CASSPQQGPETQYF
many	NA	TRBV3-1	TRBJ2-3	TGTGCCAGCAGCCAAGATCAGGAGGGCTTGCAGTATTTT	CASSQDQEGLQYF
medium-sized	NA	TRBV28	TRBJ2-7	TGTGCCAGCATCCCGCGAGGAGCGGGTTCGGCCGAGCAGTACTTC	CASIPRGAGSAEQYF
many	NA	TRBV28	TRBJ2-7	TGTGCCAGTAGGGCCCTTTTCGTTTACGAGCAGTACTTC	CASRALFVYEQYF
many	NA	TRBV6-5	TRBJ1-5	TGTGCCAGCAGTTACTCACGGCCGGGGTTTAGCAATCAGCCCCAGCATTTT	CASSYSRPGFSNQPQHF
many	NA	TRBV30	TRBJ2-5	TGTGCCTGGAGGGTTATGGGGGATCAAGAGACCCAGTACTTC	CAWRVMGDQETQYF
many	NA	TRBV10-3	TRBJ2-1	TGTGCCATCAGAGCAACAGGCGTGGAGTTCTTC	CAIRATGVEFF
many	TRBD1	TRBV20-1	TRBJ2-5	TGCAGTGCCTGGGACAGGGGGCGAAAGACCCAGTACTTC	CSAWDRGRKTQYF
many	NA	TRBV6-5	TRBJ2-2	TGTGCCAGCAGTTACTCCCAGGGAGTTGCCGGGGAGCTGTTTTTT	CASSYSQGVAGELFF
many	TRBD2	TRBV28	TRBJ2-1	TGTGCCATTGGGAGGGTGTATGAGCAGTTCTTC	CAIGRVYEQFF